Each of the 5 T cell receptor beta chains below was sequenced from the same sample in a study of cytomegalovirus exposure and HLA in healthy donors (dated by TCRdb to about 2017). Libraries were constructed by the immunoSEQ multiplex PCR assay. The multiplex PCR relied on a mix of 60 forward primers for TCR Vbeta segments and 13 reverse primers for TCR Jbeta segments. Not all clones reach the TCRdb copy of this immuneACCESS table, which keeps in-frame sequences only. Checked studies attribute under half of the gap to unresolved V genes and leave the rest unexplained. Present in this sample are some 180,000 clones, about 80% of which were seen just once. Less than 4.5% of the sample rests with the top ten. The sample comprised PBMCs. The receptors shown here come from a woman aged 60 to 75 in good health and CMV-seropositive.

The CDR3 coding sequence is TGTGCCAGCAGCCTGACAGGGGGCGGCGAGCAGTACTTC. As protein: CASSLTGGGEQYF. V is TRBV27 and J is TRBJ2-5; 10 positions match TRBD1. TRBJ2-7 explains the end of the DNA better; the J call may be wrong. The CDR3 covers 13 residues. Germline assignment: CDR1 MNHEY and CDR2 SMNVEV (reference sequence).

The chain couples TRBV11-2 to TRBJ1-2, with D possibly matching TRBD1 (6 bases). Deletions cut 4 bases from V and 8 bases from J, with 14 bases between. This CDR3 contains 13 residues. Germline V lookup: CDR1 SGHAT, CDR2 FQNNGV. As DNA, the CDR3 is TGTGCCAGCAGCTCGTCGACAGGAACGGGCTACACCTTC. Its translation is CASSSSTGTGYTF. The complete variable domain, with remaining parts taken from reference TRBV11-2 and TRBJ1-2, reads EAGVAQSPRYKIIEKRQSVAFWCNPISGHATLYWYQQILGQGPKLLIQFQNNGVVDDSQLPKDRFSAERLKGVDSTLKIQPAKLEDSAVYLCASSSSTGTGYTFGSGTRLTVV.

The chain carries TRBV9 and TRBJ1-2; a weak D match, TRBD1 (6 bases). V lost 0 bases and J 2 bases, leaving 14 bases between the germline ends. CDR1 is SGDLS, CDR2 YYNGEE, per germline. This CDR3 spans 16 amino acids. The CDR3 DNA follows: TGTGCCAGCAGCGTAGGGAACAGGGCGGTAAACTATGGCTACACCTTC. Its translation is CASSVGNRAVNYGYTF.

The gene calls are TRBV5-1 and TRBJ2-4; TRBD2 is a possible D gene (6 bases). This CDR3 is 14 amino acids long. With 7 bases removed from V and 6 bases from J, the gap between germline ends came to 17 bases. Germline loops: CDR1 SGHRS, CDR2 YFSETQ. In nucleotides, the CDR3 is TGCGCCAGCCGTAATTTGGGACTGCCAAACATTCAGTACTTC. This translates into CASRNLGLPNIQYF.

The J gene is TRBJ2-1, the V gene TRBV7-6; D may be TRBD2 (6 bases). Trimming took off 5 bases at V and 2 bases at J, with 31 bases between the two ends. Looked up from germline, CDR1 is SGHVS and CDR2 is FNYEAQ. The CDR3 contains 21 residues. The chain's CDR3 is CASSPFPRTPLAAGAYNEQFF. CDR3 coding DNA: TGTGCCAGCAGCCCCTTTCCCCGGACGCCACTAGCAGCGGGTGCCTACAATGAGCAGTTCTTC.